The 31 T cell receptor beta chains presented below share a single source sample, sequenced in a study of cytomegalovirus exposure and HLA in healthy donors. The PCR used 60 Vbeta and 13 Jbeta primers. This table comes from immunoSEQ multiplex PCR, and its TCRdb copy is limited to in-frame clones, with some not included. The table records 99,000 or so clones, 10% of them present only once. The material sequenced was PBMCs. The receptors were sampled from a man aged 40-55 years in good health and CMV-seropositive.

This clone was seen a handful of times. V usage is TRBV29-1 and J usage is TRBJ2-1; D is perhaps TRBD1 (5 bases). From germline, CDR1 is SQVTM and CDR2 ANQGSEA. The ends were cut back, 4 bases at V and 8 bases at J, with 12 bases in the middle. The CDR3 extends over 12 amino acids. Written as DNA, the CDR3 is TGCAGCGTTGTGGACCAGGGCGATGAGCAGTTCTTC. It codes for CSVVDQGDEQFF.

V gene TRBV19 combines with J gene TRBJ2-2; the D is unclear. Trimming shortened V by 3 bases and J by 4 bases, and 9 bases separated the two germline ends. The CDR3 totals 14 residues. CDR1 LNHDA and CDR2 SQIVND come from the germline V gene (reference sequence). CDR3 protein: CASSMRHLTGELFF. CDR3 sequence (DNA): TGTGCCAGTAGTATGCGTCACCTCACCGGGGAGCTGTTTTTT.

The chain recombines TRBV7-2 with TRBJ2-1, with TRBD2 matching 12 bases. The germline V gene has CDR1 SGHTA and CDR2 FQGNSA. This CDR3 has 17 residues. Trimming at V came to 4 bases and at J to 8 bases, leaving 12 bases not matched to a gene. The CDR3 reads CASSSSPGGLAGHEQFF. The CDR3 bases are TGTGCCAGCAGCTCCTCCCCCGGGGGACTAGCGGGCCATGAGCAGTTCTTC.

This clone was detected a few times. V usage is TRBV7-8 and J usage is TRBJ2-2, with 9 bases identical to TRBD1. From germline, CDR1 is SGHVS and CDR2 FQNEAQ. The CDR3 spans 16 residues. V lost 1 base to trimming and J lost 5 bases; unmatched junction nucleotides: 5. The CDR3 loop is CASSLETGGWTGELFF. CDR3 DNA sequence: TGTGCCAGCAGCTTAGAGACAGGGGGTTGGACCGGGGAGCTGTTTTTT.

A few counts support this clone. The CDR3 sequence is CASSASGIQYEAFF. The CDR3 DNA follows: TGCGCCAGCAGCGCGTCAGGGATCCAATACGAAGCTTTCTTT. The chain employs TRBV5-1 and TRBJ1-1; D possibly corresponds to TRBD1 (5 bases). V was shortened by 4 bases and J by 8 bases, with 18 bases between the two germline ends. The CDR3 runs 14 residues. Germline V CDR1 and CDR2: SGHRS, YFSETQ. Full variable domain (remainder filled in from reference TRBV5-1 and TRBJ1-1): KAGVTQTPRYLIKTRGQQVTLSCSPISGHRSVSWYQQTPGQGLQFLFEYFSETQRNKGNFPGRFSGRQFSNSRSEMNVSTLELGDSALYLCASSASGIQYEAFFGQGTRLTVV.

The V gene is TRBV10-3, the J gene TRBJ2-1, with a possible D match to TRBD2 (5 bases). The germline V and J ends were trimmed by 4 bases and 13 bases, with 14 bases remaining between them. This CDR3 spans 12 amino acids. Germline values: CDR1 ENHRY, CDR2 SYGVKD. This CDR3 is CAISGELIGQFF. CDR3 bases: TGTGCCATCAGTGGGGAGCTGATCGGTCAGTTCTTC.

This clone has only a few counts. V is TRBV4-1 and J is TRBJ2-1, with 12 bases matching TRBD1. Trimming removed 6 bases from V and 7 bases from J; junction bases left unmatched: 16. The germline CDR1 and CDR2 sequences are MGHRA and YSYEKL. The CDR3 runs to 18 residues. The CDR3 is CASSTHTNRDRGPNEQFF. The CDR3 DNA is TGCGCCAGCAGTACTCACACTAACCGGGACAGGGGGCCGAATGAGCAGTTCTTC.

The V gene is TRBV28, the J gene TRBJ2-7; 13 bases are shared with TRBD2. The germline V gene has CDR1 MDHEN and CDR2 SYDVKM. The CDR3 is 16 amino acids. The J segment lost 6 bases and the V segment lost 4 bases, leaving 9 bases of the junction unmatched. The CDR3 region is CASSSLTSGRSTEQYF. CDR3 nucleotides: TGTGCCAGCAGTTCGCTGACTAGCGGGAGGTCTACCGAGCAGTACTTC.

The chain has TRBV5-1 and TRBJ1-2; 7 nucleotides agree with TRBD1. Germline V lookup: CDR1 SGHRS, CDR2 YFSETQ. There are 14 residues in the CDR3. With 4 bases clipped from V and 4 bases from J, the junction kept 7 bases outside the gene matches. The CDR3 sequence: CASSGGQRIYGYTF. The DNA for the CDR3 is TGCGCCAGCAGCGGGGGACAGCGCATCTATGGCTACACCTTC.

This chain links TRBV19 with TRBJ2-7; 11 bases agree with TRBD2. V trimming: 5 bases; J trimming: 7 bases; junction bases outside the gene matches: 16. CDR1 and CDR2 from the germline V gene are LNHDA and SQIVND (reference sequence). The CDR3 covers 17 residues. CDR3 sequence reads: CASSPQLAGDLAGEQYF. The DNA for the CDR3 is TGTGCCAGTAGTCCCCAACTAGCGGGAGACCTGGCTGGAGAGCAGTACTTC.

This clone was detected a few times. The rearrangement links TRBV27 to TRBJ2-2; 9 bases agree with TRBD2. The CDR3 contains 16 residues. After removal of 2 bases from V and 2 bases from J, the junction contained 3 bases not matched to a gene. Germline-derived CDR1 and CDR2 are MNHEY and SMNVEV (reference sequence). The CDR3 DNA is TGTGCCAGCAGTTTAAAAGCGGGAGGTAACACCGGGGAGCTGTTTTTT. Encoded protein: CASSLKAGGNTGELFF.

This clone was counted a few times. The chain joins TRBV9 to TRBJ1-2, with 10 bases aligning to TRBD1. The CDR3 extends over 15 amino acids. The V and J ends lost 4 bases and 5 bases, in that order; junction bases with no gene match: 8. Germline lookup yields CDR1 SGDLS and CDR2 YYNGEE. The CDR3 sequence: CASSPIPGQGYGYTF. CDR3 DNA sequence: TGTGCCAGCAGCCCGATTCCGGGACAGGGGTATGGCTACACCTTC. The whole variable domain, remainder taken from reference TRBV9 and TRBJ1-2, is DSGVTQTPKHLITATGQRVTLRCSPRSGDLSVYWYQQSLDQGLQFLIQYYNGEERAKGNILERFSAQQFPDLHSELNLSSLELGDSALYFCASSPIPGQGYGYTFGSGTRLTVV.

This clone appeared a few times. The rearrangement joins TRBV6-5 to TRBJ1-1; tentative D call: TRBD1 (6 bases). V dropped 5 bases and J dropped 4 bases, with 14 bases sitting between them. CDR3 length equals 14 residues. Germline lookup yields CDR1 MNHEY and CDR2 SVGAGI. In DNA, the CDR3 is TGTGCCAGCAGTGCCCTCTACAGGGTCACTGAAGCTTTCTTT. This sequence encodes CASSALYRVTEAFF.

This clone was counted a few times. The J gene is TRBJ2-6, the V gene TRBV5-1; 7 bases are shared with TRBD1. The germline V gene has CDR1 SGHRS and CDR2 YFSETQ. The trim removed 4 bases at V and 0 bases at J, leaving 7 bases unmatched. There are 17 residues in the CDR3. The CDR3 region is CASSKKTGISGANVLTF. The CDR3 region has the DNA TGCGCCAGCAGCAAAAAGACAGGGATCTCTGGGGCCAACGTCCTGACTTTC.

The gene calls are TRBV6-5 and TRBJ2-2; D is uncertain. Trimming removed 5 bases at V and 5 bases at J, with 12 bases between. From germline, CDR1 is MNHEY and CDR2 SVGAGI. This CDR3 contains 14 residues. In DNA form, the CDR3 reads TGTGCCAGCAGTGAGGATCCCGAGACCGGGGAGCTGTTTTTT. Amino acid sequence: CASSEDPETGELFF.

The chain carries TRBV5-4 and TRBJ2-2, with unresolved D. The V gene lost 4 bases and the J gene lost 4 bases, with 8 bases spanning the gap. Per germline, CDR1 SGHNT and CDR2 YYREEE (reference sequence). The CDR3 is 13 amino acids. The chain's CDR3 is CASSPLVTGELFF. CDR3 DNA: TGTGCCAGCAGCCCCCTAGTCACCGGGGAGCTGTTTTTT.

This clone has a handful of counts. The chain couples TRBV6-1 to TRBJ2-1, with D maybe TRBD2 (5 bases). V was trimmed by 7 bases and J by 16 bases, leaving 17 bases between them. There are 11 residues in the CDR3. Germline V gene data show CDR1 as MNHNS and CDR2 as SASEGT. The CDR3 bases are TGTGCCAGCACTAACCTTGGGAGTGGCTTCTTC. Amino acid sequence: CASTNLGSGFF.

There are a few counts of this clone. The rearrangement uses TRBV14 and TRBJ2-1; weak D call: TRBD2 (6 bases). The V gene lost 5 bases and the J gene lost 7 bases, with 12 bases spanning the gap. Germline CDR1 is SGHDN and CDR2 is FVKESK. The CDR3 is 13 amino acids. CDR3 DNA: TGTGCCAGCAGCAGGAGCGGGCTGAATGAGCAGTTCTTC. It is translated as CASSRSGLNEQFF.

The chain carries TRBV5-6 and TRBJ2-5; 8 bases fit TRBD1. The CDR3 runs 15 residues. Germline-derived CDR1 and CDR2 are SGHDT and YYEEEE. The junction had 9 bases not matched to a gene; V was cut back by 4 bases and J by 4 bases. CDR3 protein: CASSLRTGSLETQYF. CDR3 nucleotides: TGTGCCAGCAGCCTAAGGACAGGGAGCCTAGAGACCCAGTACTTC.

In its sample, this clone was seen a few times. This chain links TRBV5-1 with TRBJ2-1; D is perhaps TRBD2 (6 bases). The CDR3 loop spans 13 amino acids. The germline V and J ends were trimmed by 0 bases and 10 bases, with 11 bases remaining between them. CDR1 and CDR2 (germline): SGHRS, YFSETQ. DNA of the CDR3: TGCGCCAGCAGCTTGGTTGGGGACTGGGAGCAGTTCTTC. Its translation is CASSLVGDWEQFF.

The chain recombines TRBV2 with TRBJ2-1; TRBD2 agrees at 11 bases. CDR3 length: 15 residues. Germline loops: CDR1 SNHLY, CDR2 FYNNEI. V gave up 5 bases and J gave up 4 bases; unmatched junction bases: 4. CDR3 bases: TGTGCCAGCAGTTCCCTAGCGGGAGGTTACAATGAGCAGTTCTTC. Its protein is CASSSLAGGYNEQFF.

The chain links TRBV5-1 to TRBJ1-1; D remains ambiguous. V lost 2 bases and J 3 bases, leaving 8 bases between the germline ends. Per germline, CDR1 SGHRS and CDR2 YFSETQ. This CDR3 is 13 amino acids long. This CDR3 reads CASSLQRDTEAFF. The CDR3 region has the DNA TGCGCCAGCAGCTTACAACGGGACACTGAAGCTTTCTTT.

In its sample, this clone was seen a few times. This CDR3 is CASSGTGGAQYF. In nucleotides, the CDR3 is TGCGCCAGCAGTGGGACTGGGGGGGCGCAGTATTTT. This chain uses TRBV10-1 with TRBJ2-3; TRBD2 matches at 7 bases. V trimming: 4 bases; J trimming: 10 bases; junction bases outside the gene matches: 5. The germline V gene has CDR1 WNHNN and CDR2 SYGVQD (reference sequence). This CDR3 spans 12 amino acids.

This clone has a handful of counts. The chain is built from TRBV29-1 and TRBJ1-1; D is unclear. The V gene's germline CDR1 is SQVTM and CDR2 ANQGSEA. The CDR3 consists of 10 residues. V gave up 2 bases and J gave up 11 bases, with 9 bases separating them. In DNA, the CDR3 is TGCAGCGTTGAACGGTTGTTTGCTTTCTTT. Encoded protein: CSVERLFAFF.

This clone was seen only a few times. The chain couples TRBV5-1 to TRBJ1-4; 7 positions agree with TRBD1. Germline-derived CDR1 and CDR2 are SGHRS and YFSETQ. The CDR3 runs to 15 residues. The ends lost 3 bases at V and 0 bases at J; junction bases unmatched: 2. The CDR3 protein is CASSSQGATNEKLFF. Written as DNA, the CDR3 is TGCGCCAGCAGCTCGCAGGGGGCAACTAATGAAAAACTGTTTTTT.

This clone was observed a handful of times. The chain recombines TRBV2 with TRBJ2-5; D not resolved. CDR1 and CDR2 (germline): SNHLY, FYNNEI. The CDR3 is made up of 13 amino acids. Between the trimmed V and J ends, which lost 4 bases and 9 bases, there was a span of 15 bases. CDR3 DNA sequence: TGTGCCAGCAGTGTGTTAGCCCCCCGGGCCCAGTACTTC. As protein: CASSVLAPRAQYF.

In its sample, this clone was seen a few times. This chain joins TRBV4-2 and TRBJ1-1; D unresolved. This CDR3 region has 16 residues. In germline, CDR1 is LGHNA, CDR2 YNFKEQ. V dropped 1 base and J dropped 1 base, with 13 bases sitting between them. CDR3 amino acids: CASSQGGGIQNTEAFF. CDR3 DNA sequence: TGTGCCAGCAGCCAAGGCGGAGGGATCCAGAACACTGAAGCTTTCTTT.

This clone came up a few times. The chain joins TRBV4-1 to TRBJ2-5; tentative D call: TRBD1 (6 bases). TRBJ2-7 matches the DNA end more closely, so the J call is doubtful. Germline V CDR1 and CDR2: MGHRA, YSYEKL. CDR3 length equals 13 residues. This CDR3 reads CASSHDRYYEQYF. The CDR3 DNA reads TGCGCCAGCAGCCACGACAGGTACTACGAGCAGTACTTC.

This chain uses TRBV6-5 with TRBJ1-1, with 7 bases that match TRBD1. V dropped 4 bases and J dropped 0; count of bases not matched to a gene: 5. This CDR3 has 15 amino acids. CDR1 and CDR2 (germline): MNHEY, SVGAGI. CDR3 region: CASSLQGQVNTEAFF. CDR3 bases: TGTGCCAGCAGTTTACAGGGGCAGGTGAACACTGAAGCTTTCTTT.

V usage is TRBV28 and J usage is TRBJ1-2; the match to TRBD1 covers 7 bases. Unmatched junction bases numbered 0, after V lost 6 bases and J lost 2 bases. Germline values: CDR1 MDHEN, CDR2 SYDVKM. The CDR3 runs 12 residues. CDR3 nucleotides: TGTGCCAGCAGGGACAGGAACTATGGCTACACCTTC. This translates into CASRDRNYGYTF.

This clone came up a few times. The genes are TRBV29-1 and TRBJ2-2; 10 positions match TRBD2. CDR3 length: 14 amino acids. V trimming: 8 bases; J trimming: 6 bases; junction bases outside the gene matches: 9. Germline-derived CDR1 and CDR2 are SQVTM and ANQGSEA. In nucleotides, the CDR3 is TGCAGCTTTTCAACTAGCGGGATTCCCGGGGAGCTGTTTTTT. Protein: CSFSTSGIPGELFF.